This T cell receptor (beta chain) derives from a study of blood T cell repertoires in COVID-19. Study in general: Donors in the United States, Italy and Spain gave samples during acute or convalescent COVID-19. PBMCs, B-cell-depleted T cells, or T cells were the source of the cDNA or gDNA that made up the material.

In the authors' workflow: Amplification with reference gene primers provided the estimates of nucleated cell counts. Sequencing was performed with immunoSEQ multiplex PCR; in TCRdb, only in-frame clones are kept and a portion is missing. The V and J calls and clone size were taken over from that table, and D and trimming were inferred from the DNA. The sample has some 190,000 clones, around 85% seen once. Germline lookup yields CDR1 MNHEY and CDR2 SMNVEV (reference sequence). The CDR3 consists of 13 residues. Trimming shortened V by 3 bases and J by 14 bases, and 17 bases separated the two germline ends.

Sequenced: peripheral blood. This clonotype originated in an older woman with acute or convalescent COVID-19. The chain is built from TRBV27 and TRBJ2-1, with D tentatively TRBD2 (6 bases). The CDR3 is CASSFTASGAEFF. The CDR3 DNA is TGTGCCAGCAGTTTTACGGCATCGGGAGCGGAGTTCTTC.